A single sample gave rise to the 2 T cell receptor beta chains below, sequenced in a study of blood T cell repertoires in COVID-19. Clones were sequenced by immunoSEQ multiplex PCR, and TCRdb holds only the in-frame ones, with some missing. The sample shows 150,000 to 250,000 clones, roughly 82% of them seen only once. The sequenced sample was PBMCs or T cells enriched from blood (not recorded which). All receptors derive from a man aged 35 to 55 who had recovered from COVID-19.

The table lists this clone with a few counts. This rearrangement joins TRBV2 to TRBJ1-6; 10 nucleotides line up with TRBD1. This CDR3 has 13 amino acids. V shed 7 bases and J 8 bases; nucleotides not matched to a gene: 2. Germline loops: CDR1 SNHLY, CDR2 FYNNEI. For the CDR3, the DNA is TGTGCCAGCACAGGGACAGGGGATTCACCCCTCCACTTT. Its translation is CASTGTGDSPLHF.

This chain connects TRBV7-8 to TRBJ1-3; perhaps TRBD1 as D (6 bases). Looked up from germline, CDR1 is SGHVS and CDR2 is FQNEAQ. V lost 5 bases, J lost 0 bases, and 14 bases lay in between. This CDR3 has 16 amino acids. The CDR3 DNA is TGTGCCAGCAGCAGACCTGGGACATCCTCTGGAAACACCATATATTTT. It is translated as CASSRPGTSSGNTIYF.